The text below deals with one TCR beta chain. Its antigen is currently unknown. These data are taken from a study of a mutant IDH1 vaccine in newly diagnosed glioma. Background on the study: Beginning 4-6 weeks after radiotherapy alone, or with temozolomide cycles, vaccination took place.

The method was immunoSEQ multiplex PCR; TCRdb's version includes in-frame clones alone and lacks a portion of them. The table includes 40,000 or so clones, about 84% detected once. The ends lost 4 bases at V and 3 bases at J; junction bases unmatched: 4. The CDR3 is 14 residues long. The germline CDR1 and CDR2 sequences are SGHDN and FVKESK. Time point given: week 5, during vaccination. It was 300 ug of mutant IDH1 20-mer peptide that made up each vaccine dose, given with topical imiquimod. The TCR comes from a middle-aged man with glioma. The sample consisted of PBMCs, taken from a glioma patient whose treatment included an IDH1 peptide vaccine. The chain uses TRBV14 and TRBJ1-2, with TRBD1 matching over 8 bases. CDR3 in DNA: TGTGCCAGCAGCCGAAACAGGGGGGACTATGGCTACACCTTC. This translates into CASSRNRGDYGYTF.